The 10 T cell receptor beta chains below were found in one sample sequenced in a study of shared clonotypes between healthy human individuals (TCRdb year 2020). CD8 naive samples were CD45RO-negative cells positively selected for CCR7, giving a CD45RA+CCR7+ population that excluded TemRA cells. The library was made by the immunoSEQ multiplex PCR assay. TCRdb retrieved this table from immuneACCESS and kept in-frame rearrangements only. Not all clones are present; in checked studies, unresolved V genes account for under half, and no reason is known for the remainder. In this sample the table shows around 2,000,000 clones, about 93% of which occur a single time. In total, the top ten clones hold about 1.8% of the sample. The sample was naive CD8+ T cells from PBMCs. The cell subset or site tag for this specimen amounts to: CD45RA+CCR7+. Every receptor here comes from a man aged 18 to 30 in good health. Some clones in this sample may be carry-over from other donors' samples.

The chain has TRBV25-1 and TRBJ1-4; tentatively, D is TRBD1 (5 bases). CDR1 MGHDK and CDR2 SYGVNS come from the germline V gene. The CDR3 contains 13 residues. The V end was cut by 6 bases, the J end by 12 bases, with 17 bases between. This chain's CDR3 is CASSRPWGGELFF. DNA for the CDR3: TGTGCCAGCAGCCGCCCCTGGGGGGGGGAACTGTTTTTT. Complete variable domain (other parts from reference TRBV25-1 and TRBJ1-4): EADIYQTPRYLVIGTGKKITLECSQTMGHDKMYWYQQDPGMELHLIHYSYGVNSTEKGDLSSESTVSRIRTEHFPLTLESARPSHTSQYLCASSRPWGGELFFGSGTQLSVL.

The J gene is TRBJ2-1, the V gene TRBV7-9; 12 bases align to TRBD2. V dropped 4 bases and J dropped 3; count of bases not matched to a gene: 7. Germline V gives CDR1 SEHNR, CDR2 FQNEAQ (reference sequence). CDR3 length: 17 residues. The CDR3 reads CASSSGLAGPGYNEQFF. The CDR3 coding sequence is TGTGCCAGCAGCTCGGGACTAGCGGGCCCCGGCTACAATGAGCAGTTCTTC.

Remarks on this clone: Other DNA sequences from this sample encode an identical CDR3 as well. V gene TRBV19 combines with J gene TRBJ2-7; TRBD1 or TRBD2 may be the D gene (5 bases each). Germline V CDR1 and CDR2: LNHDA, SQIVND (reference sequence). The CDR3 loop spans 14 amino acids. V shed 3 bases and J shed 2 bases, with 11 bases lying between them. CDR3 protein: CASSIQGEAYEQYF. CDR3 nucleotides: TGTGCCAGTAGTATCCAGGGAGAAGCCTACGAGCAGTACTTC.

The chain couples TRBV4-1 to TRBJ1-2; D is ambiguous. V lost 4 bases, J lost 5 bases, and 11 bases lay in between. In germline, CDR1 is MGHRA, CDR2 YSYEKL. The CDR3 length is 13 residues. CDR3 sequence: CASSPPSVYGYTF. The CDR3 region has the DNA TGCGCCAGCAGCCCCCCAAGTGTATATGGCTACACCTTC.

The CDR3 sequence is CASSQVGTVGGLTQETQYF. For the CDR3, the DNA is TGTGCCAGCAGCCAAGTAGGAACGGTAGGGGGCCTTACTCAAGAGACCCAGTACTTC. The chain employs TRBV14 and TRBJ2-5; TRBD1 agrees at 7 bases. The CDR3 length is 19 residues. J gave up 2 bases and V 1 base, and 16 bases lay outside the gene matches. Germline V gene lookup returns CDR1 SGHDN and CDR2 FVKESK.

The rearrangement joins TRBV27 to TRBJ2-1; D is ambiguous. V was pared by 3 bases and J by 5 bases, with 8 bases between. Germline values: CDR1 MNHEY, CDR2 SMNVEV (reference sequence). CDR3 length: 13 residues. In DNA form, the CDR3 reads TGTGCCAGCAGTTTTGACCGTCACAATGAGCAGTTCTTC. Translated, it gives CASSFDRHNEQFF.

The J gene is TRBJ2-1, the V gene TRBV4-1; 10 bases align to TRBD2. Germline V CDR1 and CDR2: MGHRA, YSYEKL. The CDR3 sequence is 15 residues long. V lost 5 bases to trimming and J lost 5 bases; unmatched junction nucleotides: 6. The CDR3 sequence is CASSILAGVDNEQFF. The CDR3 region has the DNA TGCGCCAGCAGCATTCTAGCGGGAGTGGACAATGAGCAGTTCTTC.

Remarks on this clone: This sample also contains other DNA sequences that code for the same CDR3. The genes are TRBV19 and TRBJ1-1, with D perhaps matching TRBD1 (6 bases). In germline, CDR1 is LNHDA, CDR2 SQIVND (reference sequence). V dropped 6 bases and J dropped 3 bases, with 11 bases sitting between them. This CDR3 has 13 residues. The CDR3 region is CASSLQGHTEAFF. CDR3 in DNA: TGTGCCAGTAGCCTACAGGGCCACACTGAAGCTTTCTTT.

J is TRBJ2-2 and V is TRBV27; D is perhaps TRBD1 (6 bases). The germline gives CDR1 MNHEY, CDR2 SMNVEV (reference sequence). This CDR3 is built from 17 residues. V shed 6 bases and J shed 4 bases, with 21 bases lying between them. The CDR3 loop reads CASRGLVAGERTGELFF. The CDR3 DNA follows: TGTGCCAGCAGAGGCCTGGTCGCAGGGGAACGCACCGGGGAGCTGTTTTTT.

The chain combines TRBV29-1 with TRBJ2-7; D may be TRBD1 (5 bases). Deletions cut 5 bases from V and 4 bases from J, with 9 bases between. The length of the CDR3 is 11 residues. Germline V gene sequence: CDR1 SQVTM, CDR2 ANQGSEA. The chain's CDR3 is CSVYDRYEQYF. Written as DNA, the CDR3 is TGCAGCGTTTACGACAGATACGAGCAGTACTTC.